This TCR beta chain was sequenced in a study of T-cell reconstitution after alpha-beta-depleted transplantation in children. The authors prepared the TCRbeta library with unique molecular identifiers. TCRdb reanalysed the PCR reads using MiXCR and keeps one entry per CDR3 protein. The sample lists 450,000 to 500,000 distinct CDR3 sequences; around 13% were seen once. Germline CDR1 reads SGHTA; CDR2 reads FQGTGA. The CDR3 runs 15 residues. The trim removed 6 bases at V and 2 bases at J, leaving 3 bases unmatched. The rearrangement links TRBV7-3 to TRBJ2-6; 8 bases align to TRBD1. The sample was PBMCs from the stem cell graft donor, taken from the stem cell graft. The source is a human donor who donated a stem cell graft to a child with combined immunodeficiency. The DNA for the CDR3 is TGTGCCAGCAGGCAGGGGGCTACTGGGGCCAACGTCCTGACTTTC. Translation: CASRQGATGANVLTF.